This section outlines one TCR beta chain sequence together with its context. Its antigen remains unknown. The ends lost 7 bases at V and 4 bases at J; junction bases unmatched: 4. The CDR3 has 11 amino acids. Germline values: CDR1 DFQATT, CDR2 SNEGSKA (reference sequence). The data were obtained in a study of OX40 agonist ivuxolimab in advanced cancers. Study as a whole: While on treatment, patients had intravenous ivuxolimab at 0.01 to 10 mg/kg every 2 weeks.

Here immunoSEQ multiplex PCR was the method, and the copy in TCRdb shows in-frame clones only, minus some. The data hold 75,000 to 95,000 clones, with less than 85% observed a single time. Notes on the study in general: Among the least clonally expanded were partial responders at 0.1-3.0 mg/kg.

Sequences were derived from CD4+ or CD8+ T cells sorted from blood, sampled in a trial of the OX40 agonist ivuxolimab. The sequence derives from an adult with an advanced solid tumor such as melanoma, head and neck, liver or kidney cancer. The chain has TRBV20-1 and TRBJ2-7; 7 bases map to TRBD1. Here the CDR3 reads CSGEGAYEQYF. The DNA for the CDR3 is TGCAGTGGTGAGGGGGCTTACGAGCAGTACTTC.